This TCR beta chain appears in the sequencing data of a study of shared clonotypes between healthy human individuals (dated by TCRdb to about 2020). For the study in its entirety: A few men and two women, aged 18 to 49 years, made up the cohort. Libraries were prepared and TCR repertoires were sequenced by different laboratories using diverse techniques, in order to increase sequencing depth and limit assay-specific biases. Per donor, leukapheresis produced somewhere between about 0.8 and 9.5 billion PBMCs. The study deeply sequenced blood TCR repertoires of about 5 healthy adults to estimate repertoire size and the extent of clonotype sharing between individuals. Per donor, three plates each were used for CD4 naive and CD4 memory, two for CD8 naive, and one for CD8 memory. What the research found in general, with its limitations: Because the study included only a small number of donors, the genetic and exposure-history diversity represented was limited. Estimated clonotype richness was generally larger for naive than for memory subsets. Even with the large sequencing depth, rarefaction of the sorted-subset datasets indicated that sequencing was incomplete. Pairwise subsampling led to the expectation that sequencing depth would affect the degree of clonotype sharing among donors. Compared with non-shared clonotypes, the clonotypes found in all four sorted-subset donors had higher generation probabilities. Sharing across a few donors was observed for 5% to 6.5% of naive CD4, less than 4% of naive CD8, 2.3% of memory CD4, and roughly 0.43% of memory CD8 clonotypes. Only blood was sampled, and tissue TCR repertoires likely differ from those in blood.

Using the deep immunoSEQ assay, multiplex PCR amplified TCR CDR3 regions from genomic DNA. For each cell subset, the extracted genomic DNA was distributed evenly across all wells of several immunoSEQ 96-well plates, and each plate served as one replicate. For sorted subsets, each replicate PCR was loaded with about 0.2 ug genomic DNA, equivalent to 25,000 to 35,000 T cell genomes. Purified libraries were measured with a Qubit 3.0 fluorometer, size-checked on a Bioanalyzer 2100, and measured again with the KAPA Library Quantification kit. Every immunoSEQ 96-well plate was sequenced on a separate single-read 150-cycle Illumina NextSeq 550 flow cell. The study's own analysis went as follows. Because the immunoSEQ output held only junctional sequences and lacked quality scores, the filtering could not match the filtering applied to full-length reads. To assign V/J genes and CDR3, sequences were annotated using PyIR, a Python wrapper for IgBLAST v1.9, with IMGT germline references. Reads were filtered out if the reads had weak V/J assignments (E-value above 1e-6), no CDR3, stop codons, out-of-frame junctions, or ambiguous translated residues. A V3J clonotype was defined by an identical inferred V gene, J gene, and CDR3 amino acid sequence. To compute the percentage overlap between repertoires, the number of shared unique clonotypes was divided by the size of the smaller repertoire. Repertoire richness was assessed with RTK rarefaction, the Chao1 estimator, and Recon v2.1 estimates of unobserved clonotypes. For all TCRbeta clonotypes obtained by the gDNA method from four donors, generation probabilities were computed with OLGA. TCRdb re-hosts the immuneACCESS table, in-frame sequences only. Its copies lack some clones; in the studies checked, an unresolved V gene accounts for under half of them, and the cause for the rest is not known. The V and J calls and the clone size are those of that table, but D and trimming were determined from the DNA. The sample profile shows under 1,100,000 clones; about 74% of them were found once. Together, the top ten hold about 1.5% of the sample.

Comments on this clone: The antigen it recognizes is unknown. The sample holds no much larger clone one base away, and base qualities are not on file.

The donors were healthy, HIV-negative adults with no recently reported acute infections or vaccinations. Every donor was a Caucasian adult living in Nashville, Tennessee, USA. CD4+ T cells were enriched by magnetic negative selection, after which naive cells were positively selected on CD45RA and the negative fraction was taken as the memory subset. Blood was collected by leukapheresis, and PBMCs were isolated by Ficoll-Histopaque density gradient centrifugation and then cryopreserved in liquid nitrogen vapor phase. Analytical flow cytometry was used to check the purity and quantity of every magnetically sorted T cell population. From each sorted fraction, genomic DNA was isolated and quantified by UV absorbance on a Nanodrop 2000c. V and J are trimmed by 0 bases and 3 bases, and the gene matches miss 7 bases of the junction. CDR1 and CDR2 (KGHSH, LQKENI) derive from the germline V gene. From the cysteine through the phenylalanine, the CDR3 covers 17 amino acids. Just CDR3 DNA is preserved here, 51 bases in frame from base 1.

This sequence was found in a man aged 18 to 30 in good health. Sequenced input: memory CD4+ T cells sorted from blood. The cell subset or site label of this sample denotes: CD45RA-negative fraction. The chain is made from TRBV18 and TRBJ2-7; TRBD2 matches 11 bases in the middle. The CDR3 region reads CASSPPGLAGGLYEQYF. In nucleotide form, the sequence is TGTGCCAGCTCACCACCCGGTCTAGCGGGAGGACTCTACGAGCAGTACTTC.